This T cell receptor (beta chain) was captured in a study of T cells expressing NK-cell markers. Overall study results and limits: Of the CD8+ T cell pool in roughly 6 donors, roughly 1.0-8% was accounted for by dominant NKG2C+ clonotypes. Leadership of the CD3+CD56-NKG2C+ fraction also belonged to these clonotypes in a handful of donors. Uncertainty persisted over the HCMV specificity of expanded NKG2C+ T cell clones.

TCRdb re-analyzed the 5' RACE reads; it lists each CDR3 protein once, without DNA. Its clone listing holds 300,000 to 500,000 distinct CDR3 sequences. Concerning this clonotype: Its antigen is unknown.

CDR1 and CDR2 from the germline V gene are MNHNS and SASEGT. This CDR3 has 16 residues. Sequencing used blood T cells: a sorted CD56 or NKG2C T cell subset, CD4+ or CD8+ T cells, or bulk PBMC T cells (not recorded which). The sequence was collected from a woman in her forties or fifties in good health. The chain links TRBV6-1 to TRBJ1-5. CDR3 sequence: CASSEVGGPYNQPQHF.